The present T cell receptor (beta chain) was sequenced within a study of blood T cell repertoires in COVID-19. Study-level information: Acute-phase and convalescent COVID-19 samples originated in the United States, Italy and Spain. The cDNA or gDNA used as material had been derived from T cells, B-cell-depleted T cells, or PBMCs.

As originally analysed: Scientists estimated how many nucleated cells there were by amplifying reference gene primers. Produced via immunoSEQ multiplex PCR; TCRdb's table is partial and in-frame only. Clonal size and the V and J genes are those of that table, whereas D and trimming came from the DNA. Seen here are some 370,000 clones, about 89% observed once, and the top ten hold 0.95% to 1.5%. Trimming removed 2 bases from V and 8 bases from J; junction bases left unmatched: 7. The CDR3 has 15 amino acids. Germline loops: CDR1 SGHDT, CDR2 YYEEEE. The material sequenced was peripheral blood. This sequence originates from a man aged 40-50 years with acute or convalescent COVID-19. This chain joins TRBV5-6 and TRBJ2-4; 10 nucleotides agree with TRBD2. CDR3 in DNA: TGTGCCAGCAGCTTAGGGCCTAGCGGGAGATACATTCAGTACTTC. Translated: CASSLGPSGRYIQYF.